The subject of this entry is one T cell receptor (beta chain). Other DNA sequences within the sample encode an identical CDR3. The CDR3 contains 13 residues. Trimming removed 2 bases at V and 3 bases at J, with 7 bases between. The germline V gene encodes CDR1 MNHEY and CDR2 SVGAGI. The table came from immunoSEQ multiplex PCR; TCRdb's copy has only in-frame clones and leaves some out. The table has a few million clones, less than 95% seen once. It was into CD45RA+ naive and CD45RA-negative memory subsets that the CD4+ cells were split. These data belong to a study of shared clonotypes between healthy human individuals.

Sequenced: naive CD4+ T cells from PBMCs. Indicated subset: CD45RA+ positively selected. The chain links TRBV6-5 to TRBJ1-2; possibly TRBD1 for D (5 bases). The origin of this receptor is a man in his late teens or twenties in good health. Some clones in this sample may be carry-over from other donors' samples. CDR3 bases: TGTGCCAGCAGTTACGGGGGTGACTATGGCTACACCTTC. It yields the protein CASSYGGDYGYTF.